This TCR beta chain comes out of a study of tissue T cells after allogeneic stem cell transplantation. Study conclusions and caveats: Shared clones across patients were few; motif clustering revealed tissue-specific shared signatures.

Using immunoSEQ multiplex PCR, the repertoire was profiled, and TCRdb retains in-frame clones only, with some absent. The data show about 1,400 clones, over 45% seen once. In this sample, this clone turned up a few times. Its specificity is not known. Mouse gene names and germline throughout. The read stops 1 residue short of the end of the CDR3; the missing end is completed from the germline J gene. Stated time point: mouse harvest day 14 after allogeneic transplant. Tail vein injection delivered 10^7 T-cell-depleted bone marrow cells and 10^6 splenic CD5+ T cells. Mice had MHC-mismatched B6 into BALB/c GVHD, sampled day 7 or 14. CDR1 is SGHND, CDR2 FRSKSL, per germline. Trimming removed 2 bases at V and 3 bases at J, with 5 bases between. The CDR3 consists of 13 residues.

V gene TRBV15 combines with J gene TRBJ2-1; D remains unclear. The receptor was isolated from a female BALB/c mouse given C57BL/6 T cells with graft-versus-host disease after an allogeneic hematopoietic cell transplant. Sequencing was performed on spleen. CDR3 protein: CASSLNTYAEQFF. The covered CDR3 bases are TGTGCCAGCAGTTTAAACACCTATGCTGAGCAGTTC.